One TCR beta chain is described in this entry. Its specificity is not known. PCR amplification relied on 60 Vbeta primers (plus 13 Jbeta primers). The data were produced by immunoSEQ multiplex PCR, yet TCRdb's version contains in-frame clones alone and is incomplete. Its table lists 65,000 to 85,000 clones. This specimen comes from a study of cytomegalovirus exposure and HLA in healthy donors. Study information: An earlier analysis identified 110 million or so unique TCR beta sequences in 150 million to 200 million T cells. Counted in an early data release were about 85 million unique TCRs from HLA-typed donors. Notes on the study in general: Later analysis associated a missense DCLRE1C variant with TCR beta V- and J-gene trimming. Listed as cytomegalovirus-associated were 150 to 200 TCR beta chains.

The specimen sequenced was PBMCs. The source is a female donor in good health and CMV-seropositive.

This CDR3 is CASSLRGQGARGYTF. The CDR3 nucleotides read TGTGCCAGCAGTCTGCGGGGACAGGGGGCGAGAGGCTACACCTTC. The chain links TRBV6-6 to TRBJ1-2; 12 bases are a match to TRBD1. CDR1 and CDR2 from the germline V gene are MNHNY and SVGAGI (reference sequence). The trim removed 5 bases at V and 8 bases at J, leaving 9 bases unmatched. CDR3 length: 15 residues.